These 29 T cell receptor beta chains were all obtained from the same sample, sequenced in a study of blood T cell repertoires in COVID-19. Data came from immunoSEQ multiplex PCR; TCRdb stores just in-frame clones and leaves some out. The data show more than 80,000 clones, around 85% seen once. The sample consisted of peripheral blood. These receptors were obtained from a woman older than 75 with COVID-19, enrolled during active disease.

The chain has TRBV5-4 and TRBJ1-1, with unresolved D. V was clipped by 5 bases and J by 2 bases, with 16 bases between them. CDR3 length: 15 residues. Per the germline V gene, CDR1 is SGHNT and CDR2 is YYREEE (reference sequence). CDR3 DNA: TGTGCCAGCAGTCATTCAGTGGCCTCAAACACTGAAGCTTTCTTT. Its protein product is CASSHSVASNTEAFF.

This chain joins TRBV5-1 and TRBJ2-1; TRBD1 aligns across 7 bases. CDR3 size: 15 residues. Germline trimming cut 5 bases from V and 2 bases from J; bases unmatched to any gene: 7. The germline V gene encodes CDR1 SGHRS and CDR2 YFSETQ. The CDR3 spells CASRTNRGTYNEQFF. CDR3 sequence (DNA): TGCGCCAGCAGAACAAACAGGGGTACCTACAATGAGCAGTTCTTC.

The chain links TRBV2 to TRBJ2-6; TRBD2 aligns across 11 bases. This CDR3 spans 19 amino acids. CDR1 and CDR2 from the germline V gene are SNHLY and FYNNEI. J was trimmed by 0 bases and V by 4 bases; bases with no gene match: 8. The CDR3 nucleotides read TGTGCCAGCAGTGGGGGACTAGCGGAGAGTTCCTCTGGGGCCAACGTCCTGACTTTC. Its translation is CASSGGLAESSSGANVLTF. Together with reference TRBV2 and TRBJ2-6, the CDR3 gives the full variable domain: EPEVTQTPSHQVTQMGQEVILRCVPISNHLYFYWYRQILGQKVEFLVSFYNNEISEKSEIFDDQFSVERPDGSNFTLKIRSTKLEDSAMYFCASSGGLAESSSGANVLTFGAGSRLTVL.

This rearrangement joins TRBV2 to TRBJ1-2, with D uncertain. The CDR3 is 11 amino acids. V was clipped by 6 bases and J by 12 bases, with 14 bases between them. Germline CDR1 SNHLY, CDR2 FYNNEI. CDR3 bases: TGTGCCAGCAGGACCTACAGTGAACACACCTTC. Encoded protein: CASRTYSEHTF.

Written as DNA, the CDR3 is TGTGCCAGCAGTGATGCGGGAAGCGAGACCCAGTACTTC. Its translation is CASSDAGSETQYF. V gene TRBV2 combines with J gene TRBJ2-5, with D tentatively TRBD2 (6 bases). CDR3 length: 13 amino acids. The V and J ends lost 3 bases and 5 bases respectively, with 10 bases between them. The germline gives CDR1 SNHLY, CDR2 FYNNEI. The whole variable domain, remainder taken from reference TRBV2 and TRBJ2-5, is EPEVTQTPSHQVTQMGQEVILRCVPISNHLYFYWYRQILGQKVEFLVSFYNNEISEKSEIFDDQFSVERPDGSNFTLKIRSTKLEDSAMYFCASSDAGSETQYFGPGTRLLVL.

This clone was detected a few times. The chain joins TRBV7-2 to TRBJ1-3; 10 bases agree with TRBD1. The V gene end was trimmed by 2 bases and the J gene end by 5 bases; junction bases not matched to a gene: 6. The CDR3 spans 16 residues. From germline, CDR1 is SGHTA and CDR2 FQGNSA. CDR3 sequence (DNA): TGTGCCAGCAGCTTATACGGGACAGGGGCTAGAAACACCATATATTTT. This encodes CASSLYGTGARNTIYF.

This chain connects TRBV27 to TRBJ1-2; D is undetermined. V lost 7 bases to trimming and J lost 1 base, with 10 bases between them. CDR1 is MNHEY and CDR2 is SMNVEV in the germline V gene (reference sequence). The length of the CDR3 is 13 residues. The CDR3: CASKHTGNYGYTF. The CDR3 DNA follows: TGTGCCAGCAAACACACGGGTAACTATGGCTACACCTTC.

This clone is a singleton in its sample. This chain links TRBV6-1 with TRBJ1-2; TRBD1 might be the D (5 bases). The germline V gene has CDR1 MNHNS and CDR2 SASEGT. V lost 4 bases, J lost 3 bases, and 24 bases lay in between. The CDR3 is 18 amino acids. CDR3 sequence: CASSARGDQGRGDYGYTF. DNA for the CDR3: TGTGCCAGCAGTGCCAGAGGAGACCAGGGCCGCGGGGACTATGGCTACACCTTC.

The rearrangement joins TRBV18 to TRBJ1-2, with TRBD1 identical over 8 bases. This CDR3 is built from 15 residues. Trimming removed 1 base from V and 5 bases from J; junction bases left unmatched: 6. Per germline, CDR1 KGHSH and CDR2 LQKENI. CDR3 region: CASSPLGQGAYGYTF. In DNA form, the CDR3 reads TGTGCCAGCTCACCACTCGGACAGGGAGCGTATGGCTACACCTTC.

This chain links TRBV6-5 with TRBJ1-1; weak D call: TRBD1 (6 bases). In germline, CDR1 is MNHEY, CDR2 SVGAGI. The CDR3 is 13 residues long. The germline V and J ends were trimmed by 4 bases and 6 bases, with 12 bases remaining between them. CDR3 in DNA: TGTGCCAGCAGTTTCTACAGGGCCTCTGAAGCTTTCTTT. Amino acids: CASSFYRASEAFF.

The DNA for the CDR3 is TGCGCCAGCAGCCGAGACAGGGGCGAGAGCACTGAAGCTTTCTTT. This codes for CASSRDRGESTEAFF. This sequence joins TRBV5-1 and TRBJ1-1, with TRBD1 identical over 8 bases. Trimming removed 4 bases from V and 4 bases from J; junction bases left unmatched: 9. CDR3 length equals 15 residues. Germline lookup yields CDR1 SGHRS and CDR2 YFSETQ.

The chain employs TRBV15 and TRBJ2-2; TRBD1 is a possible D gene (5 bases). The CDR3 has 13 residues. Germline V lookup: CDR1 LNHNV, CDR2 YYDKDF (reference sequence). The V and J ends lost 2 bases and 6 bases respectively, with 7 bases between them. Here the CDR3 reads CATSRLTAGELFF. The CDR3 nucleotides read TGTGCCACCAGCAGATTGACAGCCGGGGAGCTGTTTTTT.

CDR3 sequence (DNA): TGCGCCAGCAGCCAAGTGGTACAGGGGAGACCCGGGGAGCTGTTTTTT. Translating gives CASSQVVQGRPGELFF. V and J are TRBV4-3 and TRBJ2-2; 7 bases agree with TRBD1. The J segment lost 6 bases and the V segment lost 1 base, leaving 8 bases of the junction unmatched. Per the germline V gene, CDR1 is LGHNA and CDR2 is YSLEER. The CDR3 is 16 amino acids.

The V gene is TRBV2, the J gene TRBJ2-1; 12 bases fit TRBD2. Germline lookup yields CDR1 SNHLY and CDR2 FYNNEI. The CDR3 spans 14 residues. J was trimmed by 9 bases and V by 6 bases; bases with no gene match: 6. CDR3 region: CASRASGGAGEQFF. The CDR3 bases are TGTGCCAGCAGGGCTAGCGGGGGGGCCGGTGAGCAGTTCTTC.

This clone was observed a single time. The chain employs TRBV18 and TRBJ2-7; 10 bases map to TRBD2. The germline gives CDR1 KGHSH, CDR2 LQKENI. This CDR3 has 16 amino acids. V shed 4 bases and J 3 bases; nucleotides not matched to a gene: 9. The CDR3 nucleotides are TGTGCCAGCTCACAAGATAGCGGGGGGCCCCTCTACGAGCAGTACTTC. This translates into CASSQDSGGPLYEQYF.

The V gene is TRBV7-2, the J gene TRBJ2-7, with 9 bases that match TRBD1. V dropped 3 bases and J dropped 5; count of bases not matched to a gene: 5. Germline CDR1 SGHTA, CDR2 FQGNSA. The CDR3 runs to 14 residues. The CDR3 DNA sequence: TGTGCCAGCAGCTTTCGGACAGGGGACCACGAGCAGTACTTC. Translating it yields CASSFRTGDHEQYF.

J is TRBJ2-5 and V is TRBV9; 8 positions match TRBD1. Per germline, CDR1 SGDLS and CDR2 YYNGEE. The CDR3 totals 16 residues. With 3 bases clipped from V and 1 base from J, the junction kept 8 bases outside the gene matches. In DNA, the CDR3 is TGTGCCAGCAGCGCGTCAGGGGGCCTTACCCAAGAGACCCAGTACTTC. Translated: CASSASGGLTQETQYF.

The genes are TRBV24-1 and TRBJ2-2; 8 bases are shared with TRBD1. Germline values: CDR1 KGHDR, CDR2 SFDVKD. With 5 bases clipped from V and 6 bases from J, the junction kept 13 bases outside the gene matches. The CDR3 contains 17 residues. The CDR3 protein is CATSASGQGAHPGELFF. The CDR3 DNA is TGTGCCACCAGTGCCTCTGGGCAGGGGGCGCATCCCGGGGAGCTGTTTTTT.

The V gene is TRBV5-6, the J gene TRBJ2-3, with a tentative D call TRBD1 (6 bases). Germline lookup yields CDR1 SGHDT and CDR2 YYEEEE. The V end lost 0 bases, the J end lost 2 bases, and 13 bases lay between the germline ends. This CDR3 is 16 amino acids long. CDR3 loop: CASSLGGQLFTDTQYF. In DNA, the CDR3 is TGTGCCAGCAGCTTGGGCGGACAGCTTTTCACAGATACGCAGTATTTT.

V and J are TRBV6-1 and TRBJ2-7; D is unclear. The CDR3 covers 15 residues. CDR1 and CDR2 from the germline V gene are MNHNS and SASEGT. Trimming took 1 base from V and 3 from J, leaving 13 bases between them. CDR3 DNA sequence: TGTGCCAGCAGTGAAGGGGCAGACGTCTACTACGAGCAGTACTTC. Its protein is CASSEGADVYYEQYF.

The J gene is TRBJ2-4, the V gene TRBV19, with 8 bases identical to TRBD2. CDR3 size: 15 residues. CDR1 and CDR2 (germline): LNHDA, SQIVND (reference sequence). The J segment lost 6 bases and the V segment lost 6 bases, leaving 10 bases of the junction unmatched. CDR3 nucleotide sequence: TGTGCCAGTAGCCCCGCCGGGACTAGAAGAAACATTCAGTACTTC. It specifies CASSPAGTRRNIQYF.

This rearrangement joins TRBV15 to TRBJ2-3; D gene ambiguous. The germline V gene encodes CDR1 LNHNV and CDR2 YYDKDF (reference sequence). Trimming took 0 bases from V and 5 from J, leaving 3 bases between them. This CDR3 spans 12 amino acids. The CDR3 reads CATSRDKDTQYF. In nucleotides, the CDR3 is TGTGCCACCAGCAGAGATAAAGATACGCAGTATTTT.

The CDR3 bases are TGTGCCAGCAGTTCGCCCGGGGTTTGGAACACCTTC. It specifies CASSSPGVWNTF. The V gene is TRBV28, the J gene TRBJ1-2; no clear D gene. This CDR3 spans 12 amino acids. V lost 4 bases and J lost 12, with 15 bases in between. CDR1 and CDR2 (germline): MDHEN, SYDVKM.

This chain joins TRBV5-4 and TRBJ2-6; D gene ambiguous. The CDR3 consists of 14 residues. Germline CDR1 and CDR2: SGHNT and YYREEE (reference sequence). V was trimmed by 5 bases and J by 1 base, leaving 7 bases between them. CDR3 amino acids: CASSEPSGANVLTF. CDR3 nucleotides: TGTGCCAGCAGTGAGCCATCTGGGGCCAACGTCCTGACTTTC.

The chain is built from TRBV2 and TRBJ2-1; D not resolved. The germline V gene has CDR1 SNHLY and CDR2 FYNNEI. V shed 7 bases and J shed 3 bases, with 7 bases lying between them. The CDR3 loop spans 12 amino acids. For the CDR3, the DNA is TGTGCCAGCACGCAGCGCTACAATGAGCAGTTCTTC. It translates to CASTQRYNEQFF. The whole variable domain, remainder taken from reference TRBV2 and TRBJ2-1, is EPEVTQTPSHQVTQMGQEVILRCVPISNHLYFYWYRQILGQKVEFLVSFYNNEISEKSEIFDDQFSVERPDGSNFTLKIRSTKLEDSAMYFCASTQRYNEQFFGPGTRLTVL.

The chain couples TRBV6-4 to TRBJ1-2; no reliable D call. Germline CDR1 is MRHNA and CDR2 is SNTAGT. This CDR3 has 12 amino acids. V was clipped by 6 bases and J by 4 bases, with 9 bases between them. CDR3 coding DNA: TGTGCCAGCAGCTCCTCAGGCTATGGCTACACCTTC. Encoded protein: CASSSSGYGYTF.

The rearrangement links TRBV7-2 to TRBJ2-1; D not resolved. The germline CDR1 and CDR2 sequences are SGHTA and FQGNSA. The CDR3 contains 13 residues. The V gene lost 1 base and the J gene lost 2 bases, with 3 bases spanning the gap. The DNA of the CDR3 is TGTGCCAGCAGCTTAGTAGCCTACAATGAGCAGTTCTTC. Translated, it gives CASSLVAYNEQFF.

V gene TRBV24-1 combines with J gene TRBJ2-3; TRBD2 matches at 11 bases. The ends lost 3 bases at V and 4 bases at J; junction bases unmatched: 8. Germline V gene lookup returns CDR1 KGHDR and CDR2 SFDVKD. The CDR3 spans 17 residues. In DNA, the CDR3 is TGTGCCACCAGTGATGCCCGACTAGCGGGAAGGTCAGATACGCAGTATTTT. It specifies CATSDARLAGRSDTQYF.

The chain couples TRBV28 to TRBJ1-2; D not resolved. CDR3 length equals 13 residues. Deletions cut 5 bases from V and 5 bases from J, with 12 bases between. Germline V gene lookup returns CDR1 MDHEN and CDR2 SYDVKM. CDR3 nucleotide sequence: TGTGCCAGCAGTACGACCTCGGGGTATGGCTACACCTTC. Translating gives CASSTTSGYGYTF.